This T cell receptor beta chain was observed in a study of blood T cell repertoires in COVID-19. Sequencing used immunoSEQ multiplex PCR; TCRdb keeps in-frame clones, though not all of them. The sample has some 96,000 clones, 86% seen once. The sequencing sample was made of peripheral blood. The clonotype originates from a man aged 45-65 years with acute or convalescent COVID-19.

CDR3 sequence: CASFEGLAGGTGELFF. The CDR3, as DNA: TGTGCCAGCTTTGAGGGACTAGCGGGAGGGACCGGGGAGCTGTTTTTT. This chain connects TRBV4-2 to TRBJ2-2, with 16 nucleotides matching TRBD2. V gave up 8 bases and J gave up 5 bases; unmatched junction bases: 5. The CDR3 is 16 residues long. Germline-derived CDR1 and CDR2 are LGHNA and YNFKEQ.